These T cell receptor beta chains were read from a single sample in a study of blood T cell repertoires in COVID-19. Method: immunoSEQ multiplex PCR; TCRdb's copy keeps in-frame clones and lacks some. The sample has 200,000 to 250,000 clones, 80% seen once. The sequencing input was peripheral blood. The origin of the receptors is a woman between 65 and 79 years old with acute or convalescent COVID-19. Both conserved end residues are part of each CDR3. Fields, in order: V gene, clone size, J gene, D gene, CDR3 protein, CDR3 DNA. The D gene is left open where the match is weak. Not all rows give a size; the values are once, few, many and, for expanded clones, a class.

TRBV5-8	few	TRBJ2-1	.	CASSFFRGASYNEQFF	TGTGCCAGCAGCTTCTTTCGGGGGGCGTCCTACAATGAGCAGTTCTTC
TRBV15	.	TRBJ1-2	.	CATSRAGIRDTF	TGTGCCACCAGCAGAGCGGGGATCCGGGACACCTTC
TRBV5-1	few	TRBJ1-2	.	CASSLGQSYGYTF	TGCGCCAGCAGCTTGGGGCAGTCCTATGGCTACACCTTC
TRBV4-1	few	TRBJ2-7	TRBD1	CASSQPGTETYEQYF	TGCGCCAGCAGCCAACCCGGGACAGAGACCTACGAGCAGTACTTC
TRBV6-4	.	TRBJ2-1	.	CASSREASHNEQFF	TGTGCCAGCAGCCGAGAGGCTAGCCACAATGAGCAGTTCTTC
TRBV15	.	TRBJ2-1	TRBD1	CATSRQFGTGNNEQFF	TGTGCCACCAGCAGGCAGTTCGGGACAGGGAACAATGAGCAGTTCTTC
TRBV30	many	TRBJ2-3	.	CAWSVRRRDTQYF	TGTGCCTGGAGTGTAAGACGGAGAGATACGCAGTATTTT
TRBV10-3	.	TRBJ1-6	TRBD1	CATSLFSGTGGNNSPLHF	TGTGCCACCTCTCTCTTTTCCGGGACAGGGGGCAATAATTCACCCCTCCACTTT
TRBV27	.	TRBJ2-3	.	CASSSTLVLLEDTQYF	TGTGCCAGCAGTTCCACTCTTGTCCTTCTTGAGGATACGCAGTATTTT
TRBV19	.	TRBJ2-3	TRBD2	CASSWDYLTQYF	TGTGCCAGTAGTTGGGACTACCTTACGCAGTATTTT
TRBV5-1	.	TRBJ1-5	.	CASSPRGGNQPQHF	TGCGCCAGCAGCCCTAGGGGGGGGAATCAGCCCCAGCATTTT
TRBV9	once	TRBJ2-7	TRBD1	CASSARGDRDSYEQYF	TGTGCCAGCAGCGCCCGGGGGGACAGGGACTCCTACGAGCAGTACTTC
TRBV3-1/TRBV3-2	.	TRBJ2-1	TRBD1	CASSQSMGQGVVAEQFF	TGTGCCAGCAGCCAAAGTATGGGGCAGGGGGTCGTTGCTGAGCAGTTCTTC
TRBV7-8	.	TRBJ1-5	.	CASSPLFYRAGVSQHF	TGTGCCAGCAGCCCCCTATTTTACAGAGCCGGGGTGTCCCAGCATTTT
TRBV5-4	.	TRBJ2-3	.	CASSSNTDTQYF	TGTGCCAGCAGCTCTAACACAGATACGCAGTATTTT
TRBV6-5	.	TRBJ2-1	TRBD2	CASNWEGSQGQFF	TGTGCCAGCAATTGGGAGGGTTCCCAGGGGCAGTTCTTC
TRBV10-1	.	TRBJ1-1	.	CASSEWTYTEAFF	TGCGCCAGCAGTGAGTGGACATACACTGAAGCTTTCTTT
TRBV2	.	TRBJ2-3	TRBD2	CASSETQAGGVTQYF	TGTGCCAGCAGTGAAACGCAGGCGGGGGGCGTTACGCAGTATTTT
TRBV7-3	.	TRBJ2-2	TRBD2	CASSPGLAGTGELFF	TGTGCCAGCAGCCCGGGACTAGCGGGCACCGGGGAGCTGTTTTTT
TRBV11-3	.	TRBJ2-3	TRBD2	CASSFGGGAGDTQYF	TGTGCCAGCAGCTTTGGCGGGGGGGCCGGAGATACGCAGTATTTT
TRBV2	few	TRBJ1-5	.	CASSDGLAQPQHF	TGTGCCAGCAGTGATGGTCTGGCTCAGCCCCAGCATTTT
TRBV6-2/TRBV6-3	once	TRBJ2-7	.	CASSLRETYEQYF	TGTGCCAGCAGCCTCAGGGAAACCTACGAGCAGTACTTC
TRBV15	.	TRBJ2-2	.	CATSRDITGTLTGELFF	TGTGCCACCAGCAGAGACATAACCGGGACTCTCACCGGGGAGCTGTTTTTT
TRBV7-3	.	TRBJ2-5	TRBD1	CASSRVTGAQETQYF	TGTGCCAGCAGCCGGGTGACAGGGGCTCAAGAGACCCAGTACTTC
TRBV7-2	.	TRBJ1-6	.	CASSVQGILGSPLHF	TGTGCCAGCAGCGTACAGGGCATTCTTGGGTCACCCCTCCACTTT
TRBV27	.	TRBJ2-2	.	CASSLLSGVGGNTGELFF	TGTGCCAGCAGTCTCCTATCGGGGGTCGGGGGGAACACCGGGGAGCTGTTTTTT
TRBV2	few	TRBJ2-3	.	CASSEERTRRSGF	TGTGCCAGCAGTGAAGAGAGAACTAGGCGCAGTGGTTTT
TRBV12-3/TRBV12-4	.	TRBJ2-3	.	CASSQGDTQYF	TGTGCCAGCAGTCAGGGTGATACGCAGTATTTT
TRBV7-2	.	TRBJ2-7	TRBD1	CASSFTGTVFYEQYF	TGTGCCAGCAGCTTTACCGGGACAGTTTTCTACGAGCAGTACTTC
TRBV30	.	TRBJ1-1	.	CAWSVRRDSEAFF	TGTGCCTGGAGTGTACGGAGGGACTCTGAAGCTTTCTTT
TRBV18	.	TRBJ2-7	TRBD1	CASSDFNRDRVNEQYF	TGTGCCAGCTCAGACTTTAACCGGGACAGGGTCAACGAGCAGTACTTC
TRBV7-2	.	TRBJ1-5	.	CASSLAAGGANQPQHF	TGTGCCAGCAGCTTAGCAGCAGGCGGGGCAAATCAGCCCCAGCATTTT
TRBV4-1	.	TRBJ2-2	TRBD2	CASGPSGGYTGELFF	TGCGCCAGCGGACCGAGCGGGGGCTACACCGGGGAGCTGTTTTTT
TRBV24-1	.	TRBJ1-4	.	CATSDSRREEKLFF	TGTGCCACCAGTGATTCCCGAAGGGAGGAAAAACTGTTTTTT
TRBV3-1/TRBV3-2	.	TRBJ2-2	.	CASSPSPTGELFF	TGTGCCAGCAGCCCCAGTCCCACCGGGGAGCTGTTTTTT
TRBV7-9	many	TRBJ2-5	TRBD2	CASSYPGLASRLQETQYF	TGTGCCAGCAGCTATCCCGGACTAGCCAGCCGTCTTCAAGAGACCCAGTACTTC
TRBV5-1	.	TRBJ1-5	.	CASSLTAGNQPQHF	TGCGCCAGCAGCTTGACGGCGGGCAATCAGCCCCAGCATTTT
TRBV19	.	TRBJ2-1	.	CASSHNRRQNSNEQFF	TGTGCCAGTAGCCACAACCGACGACAAAATTCGAATGAGCAGTTCTTC
TRBV4-1	.	TRBJ1-3	TRBD1	CASSSGTGGTVNSGNTIYF	TGCGCCAGCAGCTCCGGGACAGGCGGTACAGTTAACTCTGGAAACACCATATATTTT
TRBV7-3	.	TRBJ2-3	.	CASSPGTVGDTQYF	TGTGCCAGCAGCCCAGGGACTGTGGGAGATACGCAGTATTTT
TRBV5-1	.	TRBJ2-5	.	CASSLAPTVQETQYF	TGCGCCAGCAGCTTGGCCCCAACAGTACAAGAGACCCAGTACTTC
TRBV19	.	TRBJ2-3	TRBD1	CASSKGQGTDTQYF	TGTGCCAGTTCCAAGGGACAGGGAACAGATACGCAGTATTTT
TRBV7-2	.	TRBJ1-6	.	CASSSRRESPLHF	TGTGCCAGCAGCTCTAGGAGGGAGTCACCCCTCCACTTT
TRBV19	.	TRBJ1-5	TRBD1	CASTLDRGPNQPQHF	TGTGCCAGTACCCTGGACAGGGGACCTAATCAGCCCCAGCATTTT
TRBV14	.	TRBJ2-1	.	CASSQDYGNLASNNEQFF	TGTGCCAGCAGCCAAGATTACGGGAACCTAGCGTCCAATAATGAGCAGTTCTTC